The 30 T cell receptor beta chains listed next were all sequenced from one sample in a study of PD-L1 blockade in urothelial cancer. The table came from immunoSEQ multiplex PCR; TCRdb's copy has only in-frame clones and leaves some out. The sample includes around 40,000 clones, approximately 82% of them seen just once. This sample comprised PBMCs, obtained around atezolizumab (anti-PD-L1) treatment. These TCRs come from a man aged 55 to 70 with urothelial cancer.

The rearrangement links TRBV28 to TRBJ2-2; D is ambiguous. This CDR3 has 13 residues. Germline CDR1 MDHEN, CDR2 SYDVKM. The V end lost 5 bases, the J end lost 1 base, and 5 bases lay between the germline ends. The chain's CDR3 is CASSPMNTGELFF. CDR3 sequence (DNA): TGTGCCAGCAGTCCAATGAACACCGGGGAGCTGTTTTTT.

The rearrangement links TRBV2 to TRBJ2-1; unclear D gene. Germline V gene lookup returns CDR1 SNHLY and CDR2 FYNNEI. The V gene lost 0 bases and the J gene lost 8 bases, with 20 bases spanning the gap. This CDR3 is 17 amino acids long. The CDR3 nucleotides are TGTGCCAGCAGTGAAGCCCCGGCAGGTGGGCTCGTGGATGAGCAGTTCTTC. Residues: CASSEAPAGGLVDEQFF.

The genes are TRBV19 and TRBJ1-2; 9 nucleotides match TRBD1. V dropped 5 bases and J dropped 3; count of bases not matched to a gene: 7. Germline V lookup: CDR1 LNHDA, CDR2 SQIVND (reference sequence). This CDR3 has 15 amino acids. The CDR3 coding sequence is TGTGCCAGTAGTGCCTACAGGGGGCTCGACTATGGCTACACCTTC. It specifies CASSAYRGLDYGYTF.

The chain recombines TRBV28 with TRBJ2-7; TRBD1 might be the D (5 bases). CDR1 is MDHEN, CDR2 SYDVKM, per germline. The CDR3 loop spans 14 amino acids. Trimming removed 2 bases from V and 5 bases from J, with 13 bases in between. CDR3 loop: CASSLLPGNHEQYF. The CDR3 DNA reads TGTGCCAGCAGTTTACTCCCAGGGAACCACGAGCAGTACTTC.

The chain joins TRBV7-2 to TRBJ2-7, with TRBD2 matching 7 bases. With 5 bases clipped from V and 0 bases from J, the junction kept 10 bases outside the gene matches. Germline V lookup: CDR1 SGHTA, CDR2 FQGNSA. CDR3 length equals 16 residues. The CDR3 DNA sequence: TGTGCCAGCAGCCCCGGGGCGGGAGCCCTCTCCTACGAGCAGTACTTC. Translation: CASSPGAGALSYEQYF.

The chain uses TRBV4-1 and TRBJ2-1; no reliable D call. The CDR3 is 16 amino acids. Trimming removed 1 base at V and 7 bases at J, with 17 bases between. Germline V gene lookup returns CDR1 MGHRA and CDR2 YSYEKL. CDR3 region: CASSQVSSVVGNEQFF. CDR3 nucleotides: TGCGCCAGCAGCCAAGTGAGTTCTGTAGTCGGTAATGAGCAGTTCTTC.

A few counts support this clone. The J gene is TRBJ1-1, the V gene TRBV28, with TRBD1 matching over 7 bases. V dropped 5 bases and J dropped 11; count of bases not matched to a gene: 17. The CDR3 has 15 amino acids. Germline CDR1 reads MDHEN; CDR2 reads SYDVKM. The CDR3 nucleotides are TGTGCCAGCAGTAACTGGGGACCGACAGGGCTTGGGGCTTTCTTT. Translated, it gives CASSNWGPTGLGAFF.

The CDR3 DNA is TGTGCCAGCAGCTTATATCGGGACTCCAGCTCCTACAATGAGCAGTTCTTC. Translation: CASSLYRDSSSYNEQFF. The rearrangement links TRBV5-6 to TRBJ2-1, with D maybe TRBD2 (6 bases). From germline, CDR1 is SGHDT and CDR2 YYEEEE. The length of the CDR3 is 17 residues. The ends were cut back, 2 bases at V and 0 bases at J, with 15 bases in the middle. Together with reference TRBV5-6 and TRBJ2-1, the CDR3 gives the full variable domain: DAGVTQSPTHLIKTRGQQVTLRCSPKSGHDTVSWYQQALGQGPQFIFQYYEEEERQRGNFPDRFSGHQFPNYSSELNVNALLLGDSALYLCASSLYRDSSSYNEQFFGPGTRLTVL.

V is TRBV28 and J is TRBJ1-1; D possibly corresponds to TRBD1 (5 bases). Trimming took 7 bases from V and 1 from J, leaving 31 bases between them. CDR3 length: 20 amino acids. The V gene's germline CDR1 is MDHEN and CDR2 SYDVKM. The CDR3 protein is CASNLGFWGGVNVGNTEAFF. CDR3 bases: TGTGCCAGCAATCTGGGCTTCTGGGGAGGGGTAAATGTAGGGAACACTGAAGCTTTCTTT. The whole variable domain, filled in from reference TRBV28 and TRBJ1-1, reads DVKVTQSSRYLVKRTGEKVFLECVQDMDHENMFWYRQDPGLGLRLIYFSYDVKMKEKGDIPEGYSVSREKKERFSLILESASTNQTSMYLCASNLGFWGGVNVGNTEAFFGQGTRLTVV.

V is TRBV6-5 and J is TRBJ2-5, with 8 bases fitting TRBD1. Germline-derived CDR1 and CDR2 are MNHEY and SVGAGI. V dropped 6 bases and J dropped 4; count of bases not matched to a gene: 7. This CDR3 has 14 amino acids. The CDR3 region has the DNA TGTGCCAGCAGACAAGGACAGGGCCGAGAGACCCAGTACTTC. It encodes CASRQGQGRETQYF.

This chain links TRBV2 with TRBJ1-6; D is perhaps TRBD1 (5 bases). Germline loops: CDR1 SNHLY, CDR2 FYNNEI. Trimming shortened V by 3 bases and J by 14 bases, and 11 bases separated the two germline ends. The CDR3 runs to 12 residues. The CDR3 coding sequence is TGTGCCAGCAGTGATAATCAGGGTTCCCTCCACTTT. Its protein product is CASSDNQGSLHF.

The chain employs TRBV7-2 and TRBJ2-1, with 7 bases aligning to TRBD2. Per germline, CDR1 SGHTA and CDR2 FQGNSA. The CDR3 contains 14 residues. V trimming: 2 bases; J trimming: 8 bases; junction bases outside the gene matches: 6. CDR3 nucleotide sequence: TGTGCCAGCAGCTTACGTCGCGGGAGCTATGAGCAGTTCTTC. This codes for CASSLRRGSYEQFF. Together with reference TRBV7-2 and TRBJ2-1, the CDR3 gives the full variable domain: GAGVSQSPSNKVTEKGKDVELRCDPISGHTALYWYRQSLGQGLEFLIYFQGNSAPDKSGLPSDRFSAERTGGSVSTLTIQRTQQEDSAVYLCASSLRRGSYEQFFGPGTRLTVL.

This clone was detected only once. V is TRBV7-2 and J is TRBJ2-1; 10 positions match TRBD2. J lost 8 bases, V lost 5 bases, and 9 bases had no gene match. The CDR3 runs 15 residues. Per germline, CDR1 SGHTA and CDR2 FQGNSA. CDR3 loop: CASSPAGGARHEQFF. CDR3 bases: TGTGCCAGCAGCCCAGCGGGGGGGGCCCGTCATGAGCAGTTCTTC.

This chain uses TRBV6-5 with TRBJ2-5; TRBD2 might be the D (5 bases). The CDR3 sequence is 13 residues long. Germline V gives CDR1 MNHEY, CDR2 SVGAGI. The ends were cut back, 4 bases at V and 7 bases at J, with 13 bases in the middle. The CDR3 coding sequence is TGTGCCAGCAGTTTACTAGTCCTAGGGACCCAGTACTTC. Translation gives CASSLLVLGTQYF.

This clone was recorded a few times. This chain joins TRBV28 and TRBJ2-1; 7 bases line up with TRBD1. Germline CDR1 is MDHEN and CDR2 is SYDVKM. J was trimmed by 12 bases and V by 10 bases; bases with no gene match: 9. The length of the CDR3 is 11 residues. In nucleotides, the CDR3 is TGTGCCACTGGGGACAGTCGAACGCAGTTCTTC. It translates to CATGDSRTQFF.

J is TRBJ1-5 and V is TRBV9; D may be TRBD1 (5 bases). CDR1 SGDLS and CDR2 YYNGEE come from the germline V gene. The ends were cut back, 4 bases at V and 0 bases at J, with 11 bases in the middle. CDR3 size: 15 residues. CDR3 residues: CASSPGVDSNQPQHF. CDR3 DNA sequence: TGTGCCAGCAGCCCGGGGGTCGATAGCAATCAGCCCCAGCATTTT.

The chain employs TRBV6-5 and TRBJ2-7; 7 bases map to TRBD1. V lost 5 bases, J lost 3 bases, and 7 bases stayed unmatched. Looked up from germline, CDR1 is MNHEY and CDR2 is SVGAGI. The CDR3 contains 14 residues. The CDR3 reads CASSRTGQIYEQYF. The CDR3 coding sequence is TGTGCCAGCAGTCGGACGGGACAGATCTACGAGCAGTACTTC.

The chain is built from TRBV5-4 and TRBJ2-7; no firm D call. Germline CDR1 is SGHNT and CDR2 is YYREEE (reference sequence). V dropped 4 bases and J dropped 5 bases, with 16 bases sitting between them. This CDR3 is 14 amino acids long. In DNA form, the CDR3 reads TGTGCCAGCAGCCCCCCAGCGAGTGGCAACGAGCAGTACTTC. Protein: CASSPPASGNEQYF.

V usage is TRBV28 and J usage is TRBJ2-5; 9 positions agree with TRBD1. This CDR3 contains 15 residues. Trimming removed 3 bases from V and 2 bases from J; junction bases left unmatched: 4. The germline V gene encodes CDR1 MDHEN and CDR2 SYDVKM. This CDR3 is CASSFWDRVQETQYF. CDR3 DNA: TGTGCCAGCAGTTTTTGGGACAGGGTACAAGAGACCCAGTACTTC. Based on the CDR3 plus reference TRBV28 and TRBJ2-5, the full variable domain is DVKVTQSSRYLVKRTGEKVFLECVQDMDHENMFWYRQDPGLGLRLIYFSYDVKMKEKGDIPEGYSVSREKKERFSLILESASTNQTSMYLCASSFWDRVQETQYFGPGTRLLVL.

J is TRBJ2-7 and V is TRBV5-1; D might be TRBD1 (6 bases). Trimming took off 3 bases at V and 2 bases at J, with 9 bases between the two ends. Germline CDR1 reads SGHRS; CDR2 reads YFSETQ. The CDR3 runs 13 residues. This CDR3 is CASSWSGAYEQYF. The CDR3 DNA follows: TGCGCCAGCAGCTGGTCAGGGGCCTACGAGCAGTACTTC.

The chain joins TRBV2 to TRBJ2-1, with TRBD1 matching over 8 bases. The CDR3 sequence is 15 residues long. Germline assignment: CDR1 SNHLY and CDR2 FYNNEI. V lost 3 bases, J lost 8 bases, and 9 bases stayed unmatched. CDR3 region: CASSEALQGVDEQFF. DNA of the CDR3: TGTGCCAGCAGTGAGGCGCTACAGGGGGTCGATGAGCAGTTCTTC.

The genes are TRBV5-1 and TRBJ1-1; no clear D. Per germline, CDR1 SGHRS and CDR2 YFSETQ. The CDR3 sequence is 14 residues long. Trimming shortened V by 0 bases and J by 6 bases, and 12 bases separated the two germline ends. The CDR3 DNA reads TGCGCCAGCAGCTTGGGCGGGGTGGGAGCTGAAGCTTTCTTT. Its translation is CASSLGGVGAEAFF.

The sample holds a few counts of this clone. The chain uses TRBV5-1 and TRBJ2-7; maybe TRBD1 (6 bases). The germline V and J ends were trimmed by 8 bases and 5 bases, with 17 bases remaining between them. The CDR3 is made up of 13 amino acids. Germline CDR1 SGHRS, CDR2 YFSETQ. CDR3 sequence reads: CASALQGPDEQYF. CDR3 sequence (DNA): TGCGCCAGTGCTCTACAGGGACCTGACGAGCAGTACTTC.

This clone came up a few times. This rearrangement joins TRBV2 to TRBJ1-1, with D perhaps matching TRBD1 (6 bases). The V end lost 8 bases, the J end lost 1 base, and 14 bases lay between the germline ends. Germline lookup yields CDR1 SNHLY and CDR2 FYNNEI. The CDR3 contains 14 residues. The CDR3 region is CASARTATNTEAFF. The CDR3 DNA reads as TGTGCCAGCGCCCGGACAGCGACGAACACTGAAGCTTTCTTT.

This chain uses TRBV27 with TRBJ1-5, with D uncertain. Trimming took 4 bases from V and 5 from J, leaving 6 bases between them. This CDR3 has 12 residues. CDR1 MNHEY and CDR2 SMNVEV come from the germline V gene (reference sequence). Written as DNA, the CDR3 is TGTGCCAGCAGTTCCAACTATCAGCCCCAGCATTTT. It codes for CASSSNYQPQHF.

The CDR3 DNA reads as TGTGCCAGCAGCGATCCCGGGACTAGCGGGTCGCGGGAGCTGTTTTTT. Its protein product is CASSDPGTSGSRELFF. The chain couples TRBV7-2 to TRBJ2-2, with 12 bases fitting TRBD2. Germline lookup yields CDR1 SGHTA and CDR2 FQGNSA. V lost 5 bases, J lost 9 bases, and 10 bases stayed unmatched. The CDR3 covers 16 residues. Looking up the rest from reference TRBV7-2 and TRBJ2-2 gives the full variable domain: GAGVSQSPSNKVTEKGKDVELRCDPISGHTALYWYRQSLGQGLEFLIYFQGNSAPDKSGLPSDRFSAERTGGSVSTLTIQRTQQEDSAVYLCASSDPGTSGSRELFFGEGSRLTVL.

The chain recombines TRBV19 with TRBJ2-5, with 7 bases matching TRBD1. The CDR3 runs to 13 residues. CDR1 is LNHDA and CDR2 is SQIVND in the germline V gene (reference sequence). With 5 bases clipped from V and 4 bases from J, the junction kept 4 bases outside the gene matches. CDR3 coding DNA: TGTGCCAGTAGTGGTCACAGGGGAGAGACCCAGTACTTC. Its translation: CASSGHRGETQYF.

The V and J genes are TRBV7-2 and TRBJ2-1; TRBD2 matches 12 bases. The CDR3 runs to 18 residues. The ends lost 5 bases at V and 7 bases at J; junction bases unmatched: 15. Germline V gene sequence: CDR1 SGHTA, CDR2 FQGNSA. The CDR3 loop is CASSPLGLAGLGLNEQFF. The CDR3 coding sequence is TGTGCCAGCAGCCCCCTTGGACTAGCGGGATTGGGTTTGAATGAGCAGTTCTTC. The full variable domain, in which reference TRBV7-2 and TRBJ2-1 provide the parts outside the CDR3, is GAGVSQSPSNKVTEKGKDVELRCDPISGHTALYWYRQSLGQGLEFLIYFQGNSAPDKSGLPSDRFSAERTGGSVSTLTIQRTQQEDSAVYLCASSPLGLAGLGLNEQFFGPGTRLTVL.

This chain links TRBV28 with TRBJ2-3; TRBD2 agrees at 14 bases. CDR3 length: 16 amino acids. V lost 6 bases, J lost 2 bases, and 4 bases stayed unmatched. From germline, CDR1 is MDHEN and CDR2 SYDVKM. The CDR3 DNA is TGTGCCAGCAGCGCGACTAGCGGGGGGGCCACAGATACGCAGTATTTT. It translates to CASSATSGGATDTQYF.

V and J are TRBV23-1 and TRBJ2-1; no firm D call. TRBV23-1 is classed as an ORF, of uncertain function. V lost 3 bases and J lost 9, with 9 bases in between. The CDR3 is 12 amino acids. The CDR3 bases are TGCGCCAGCAGTCATCCCCCCCTTGAGCAGTTCTTC. Its translation: CASSHPPLEQFF.